The T cell receptor (beta chain) under discussion was sequenced for a study of T-cell reconstitution after alpha-beta-depleted transplantation in children. Study results and limitations: Alpha-beta T cells present about two months after transplant were reported to originate from several hundred expanded graft clones.

This clonotype was seen more than once but under ten times. What it binds is unknown. A library of TCRbeta sequences, prepared with unique molecular identifiers, was generated. TCRdb used MiXCR to reprocess the PCR reads, holding one entry per CDR3 protein. The sample gives about 830,000 distinct CDR3 sequences, roughly 15% of which show up once; roughly 5% is in the top ten. Specimen: PBMCs, mostly from graft donor cells, collected 360 days after TCRalphabeta/CD19-depleted stem cell transplant. The sequence derives from a male patient under 18 who had a stem cell transplant for acute lymphoblastic leukemia, so the T cells may come from the graft donor.

The chain's CDR3 is CASSLDGRTEAFF. The CDR3 DNA sequence: TGTGCCAGCAGCTTAGATGGTCGCACTGAAGCTTTCTTT. The chain employs TRBV7-7 and TRBJ1-1; no definite D call. The CDR3 has 13 amino acids. Germline assignment: CDR1 SSHAT and CDR2 FNYEAQ (reference sequence). V was pared by 1 base and J by 4 bases, with 7 bases between.